This T cell receptor (beta chain) was captured in a study of vaccination effects on CD4 cells after COVID-19. This clone was observed a handful of times. Its cognate antigen is unknown. Whole-study findings and limits: Convalescent patients were few in the study, and early post-infection timepoints were absent. Just 1 of 255 vaccine-induced clones in healthy recipients was cross-reactive.

The assay was immunoSEQ multiplex PCR, and TCRdb's table has in-frame clones only and misses some. The data contain fewer than 75,000 clones, 78% of them seen just once; the ten biggest clones take up more than 3.5%. CD4+ T cells were isolated after 10 days of culture. Of the BNT162b2 and mRNA-1273 vaccines, participants received two doses of one or the other. Nucleocapsid antibodies were negative in the vaccine recipients, who had never had SARS-CoV-2 infection. Half-medium changes using IL-2 medium occurred on days 3 and 7. V lost 5 bases and J 0 bases, leaving 16 bases between the germline ends. The germline gives CDR1 SGHAT, CDR2 FQNNGV. The CDR3 has 17 amino acids.

This chain uses TRBV11-2 with TRBJ2-2; weak D call: TRBD2 (5 bases). Sample: CD4+ T cells from PBMCs cultured without peptide, taken after COVID-19 vaccination. The clonotype comes from a human donor who received a COVID-19 vaccine. Here the CDR3 DNA reads TGTGCCAGCAGCCGTGATCCCTCACTAGCGAACACCGGGGAGCTGTTTTTT. Translation gives CASSRDPSLANTGELFF.